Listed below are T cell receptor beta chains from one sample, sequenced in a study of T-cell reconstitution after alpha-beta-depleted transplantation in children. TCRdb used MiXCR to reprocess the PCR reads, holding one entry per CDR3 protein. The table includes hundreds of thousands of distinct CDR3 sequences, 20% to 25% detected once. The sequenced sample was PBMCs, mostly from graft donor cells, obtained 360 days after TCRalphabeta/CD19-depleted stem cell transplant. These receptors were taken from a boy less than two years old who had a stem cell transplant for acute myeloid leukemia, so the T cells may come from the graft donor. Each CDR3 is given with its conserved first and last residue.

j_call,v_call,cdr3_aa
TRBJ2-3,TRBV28,CASRWAGTDTQYF
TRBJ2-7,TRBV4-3,CASSRAAWGLYEQYF
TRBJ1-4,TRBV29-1,CSVCLPGNEKLFF
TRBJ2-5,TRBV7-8,CASSLRWREKETQYF
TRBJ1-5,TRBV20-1,CSAREGQGGQPQHF
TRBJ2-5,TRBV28,CASSLSLGTGDQETQYF
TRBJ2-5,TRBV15,CATSRDDSTQTQYF
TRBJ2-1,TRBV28,CASSSPDRVDEQFF
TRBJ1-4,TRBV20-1,CSARGQATTNEKLFF
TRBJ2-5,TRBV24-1,CATSGTTHLETQYF
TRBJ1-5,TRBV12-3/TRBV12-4,CASSLRFPPQHF
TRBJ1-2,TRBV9,CASSSPTEDIGYTF
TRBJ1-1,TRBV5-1,CASSTQGNEAFF
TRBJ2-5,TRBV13,CASSLRTAGGRETQYF
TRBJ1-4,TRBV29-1,CSVNLRGNEKLFF
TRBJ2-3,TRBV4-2,CASSHKLAGDSDTQYF
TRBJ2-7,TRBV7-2,CASSYLGQSYEQYF
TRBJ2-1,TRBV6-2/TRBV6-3,CASSRMDRGYNEQFF
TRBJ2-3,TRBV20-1,CSARDVVPDTQYF
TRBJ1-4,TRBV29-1,CSAVYRGEEKLFF
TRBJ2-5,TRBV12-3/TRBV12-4,CASSPSGVIETQYF
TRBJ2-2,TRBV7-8,CASSLPGTRAGELFF
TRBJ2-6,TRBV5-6,CASSTTVTGRAGANVLTF
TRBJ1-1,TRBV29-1,CSVALGGVEAFF
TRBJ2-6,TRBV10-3,CAISEPKRGSGANVLTF
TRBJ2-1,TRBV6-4,CASKGRFF
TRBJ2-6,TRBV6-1,CASLGWSSGANVLTF
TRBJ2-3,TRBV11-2,CASSLIELAGGLTDTQYF
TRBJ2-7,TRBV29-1,CSVVGIPYEQYF
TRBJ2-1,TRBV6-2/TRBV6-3,CASSYRIGAEYNEQFF
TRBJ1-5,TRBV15,CATSRPTSKQPQHF
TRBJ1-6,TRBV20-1,CSARERNNSPLHF
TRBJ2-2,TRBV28,CASSLLQATGELFF
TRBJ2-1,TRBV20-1,CSASRDLRESEQFF
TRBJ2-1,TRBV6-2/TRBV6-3,CASSSPGDRAFLSSYNEQFF
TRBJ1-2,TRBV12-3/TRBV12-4,CASSLILERRYGYTF
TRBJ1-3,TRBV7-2,CASSFRGPSSGNTIYF
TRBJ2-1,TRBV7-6,CASSLDLRQYNEQFF
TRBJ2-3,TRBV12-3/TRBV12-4,CASSSGQRGNTDTQYF
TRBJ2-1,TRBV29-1,CSVRLTNYNEQFF
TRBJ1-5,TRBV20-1,CSAPDRNYQPQHF
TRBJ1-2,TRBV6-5,CASSYSWNTLANYGYTF
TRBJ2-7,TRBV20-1,CSARVPGRYEQYF
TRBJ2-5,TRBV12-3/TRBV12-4,CASSYSGAETQYF
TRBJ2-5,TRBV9,CASSVRGTGGSQETQYF
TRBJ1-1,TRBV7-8,CASSPGVAGTMNTEAFF